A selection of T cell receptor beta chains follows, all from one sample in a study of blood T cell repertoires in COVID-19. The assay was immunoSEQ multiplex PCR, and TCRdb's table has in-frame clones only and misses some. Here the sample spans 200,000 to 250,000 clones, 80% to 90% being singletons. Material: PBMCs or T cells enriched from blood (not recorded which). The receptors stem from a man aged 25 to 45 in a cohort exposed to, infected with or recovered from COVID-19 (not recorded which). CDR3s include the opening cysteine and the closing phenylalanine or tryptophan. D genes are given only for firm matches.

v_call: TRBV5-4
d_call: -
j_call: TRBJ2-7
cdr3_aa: CASSLIGYEQYF

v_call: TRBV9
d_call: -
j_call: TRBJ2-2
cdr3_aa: CASSAEGRRGTGELFF

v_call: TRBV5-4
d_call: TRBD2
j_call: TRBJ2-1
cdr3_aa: CASSLGGGSRNEQFF

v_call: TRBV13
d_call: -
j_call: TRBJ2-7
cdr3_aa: CASSPDRYEQYF

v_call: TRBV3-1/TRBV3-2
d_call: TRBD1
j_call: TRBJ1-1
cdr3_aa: CASRQTGGYWRTEAFF

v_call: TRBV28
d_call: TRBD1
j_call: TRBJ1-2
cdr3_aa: CASSSTGGWGGYTF

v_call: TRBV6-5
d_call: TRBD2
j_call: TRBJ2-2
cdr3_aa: CASSYQGLAGAGELFF

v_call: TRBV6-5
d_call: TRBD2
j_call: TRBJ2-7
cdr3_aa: CASRPSGTYEQYF

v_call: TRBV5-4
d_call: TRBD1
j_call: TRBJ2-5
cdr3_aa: CASRSYLGTGYQETQYF

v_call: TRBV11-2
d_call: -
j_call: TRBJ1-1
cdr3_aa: CASIEPSVGSMMNTEAFF

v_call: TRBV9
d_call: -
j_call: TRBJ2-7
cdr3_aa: CANGNHEQYF

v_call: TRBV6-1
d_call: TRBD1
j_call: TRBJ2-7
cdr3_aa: CASSEWGTGATYEQYF

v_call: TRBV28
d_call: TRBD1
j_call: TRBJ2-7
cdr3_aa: CASSLPSHTAGTGTFYEQYF

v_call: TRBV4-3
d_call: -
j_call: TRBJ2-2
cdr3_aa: CASSQDLGDTGELFF

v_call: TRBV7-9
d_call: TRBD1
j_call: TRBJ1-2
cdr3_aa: CASSPRTGGGDGYTF

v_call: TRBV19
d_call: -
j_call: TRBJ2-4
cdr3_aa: CASSPGGGGNIQYF

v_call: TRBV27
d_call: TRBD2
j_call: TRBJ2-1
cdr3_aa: CASIGTSGRGTYNEQFF

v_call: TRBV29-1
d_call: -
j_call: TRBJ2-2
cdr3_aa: CSAADRSSWELFF

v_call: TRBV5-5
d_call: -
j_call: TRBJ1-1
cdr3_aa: CASSFPAGFSNTEAFF

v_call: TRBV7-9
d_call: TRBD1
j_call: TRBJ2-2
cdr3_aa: CASSFVGQGAGELFF

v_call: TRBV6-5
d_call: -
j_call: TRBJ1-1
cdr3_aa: CASSYYREGTEAFF

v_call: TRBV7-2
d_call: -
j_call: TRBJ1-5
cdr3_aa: CASSAAQSQPQHF